Listed below are T cell receptor beta chains from one sample, sequenced in a study of blood T cell repertoires in COVID-19. Profiled with immunoSEQ multiplex PCR; TCRdb holds only in-frame clones, not every one. The sample carries approximately 150,000 clones, 85% recorded once. Material: PBMCs or T cells enriched from blood (not recorded which). The source is a woman between 40 and 55 years old who had recovered from COVID-19. The conserved cysteine and the conserved F or W are not part of the CDR3 here.

TRBV6-1	TRBJ2-7	ASSENRDRSYEQY
TRBV28	TRBJ2-7	ASSNPGLGYEQY
TRBV19	TRBJ1-6	ASSTGTGNSPLH
TRBV9	TRBJ1-1	ASSVNTGGAGNTEAF
TRBV5-1	TRBJ2-2	ASSLDPGEVNTGELF
TRBV7-2	TRBJ2-5	ASSDRGLRLETQY
TRBV9	TRBJ2-1	ASSALTGGNEQF
TRBV13	TRBJ2-1	ASSPRREEQF
TRBV15	TRBJ1-1	ATSRDQGLGNTEAF
TRBV2	TRBJ2-7	ASKNERGSSYEQY
TRBV7-3	TRBJ2-7	ASSLYSGEAYEQY
TRBV5-6	TRBJ1-1	ASSRITGATEAF
TRBV4-1	TRBJ2-7	ASSSPSSYEQY
TRBV5-8	TRBJ2-5	ASSYLAGGNQETQY
TRBV5-1	TRBJ1-1	ASSLEASHTEAF
TRBV27	TRBJ2-7	ASSDTRRSYEQY
TRBV11-3	TRBJ2-3	ASSPGGSTDTQY
TRBV27	TRBJ2-7	ASSLGTGAYEQY
TRBV30	TRBJ2-7	ACLVAGVYEQY
TRBV18	TRBJ2-1	ASSPPWERGRGNEQF
TRBV27	TRBJ1-1	ASRPTRYTEAF
TRBV3-1/TRBV3-2	TRBJ2-5	ASSQVIAGGPETQY
TRBV7-8	TRBJ2-1	ASSSRTSAEYNEQF
TRBV27	TRBJ1-3	ASSLDRGRNTIY
TRBV7-9	TRBJ2-3	ASSLGWGEETDTQY
TRBV12-3/TRBV12-4	TRBJ1-2	ASSQGAGYT
TRBV27	TRBJ1-5	ASSLYYRVGDRNQPQH
TRBV4-1	TRBJ1-2	ASSQDSGTYGYT
TRBV19	TRBJ2-7	ASSIGPITEQY
TRBV3-1/TRBV3-2	TRBJ2-3	ASSQEPGGGATDTQY
TRBV27	TRBJ2-7	ASIPVRAYEQY
TRBV28	TRBJ2-3	ASRGDSNTDTQY
TRBV4-1	TRBJ2-7	ASSPLSAGAGLPDEQY
TRBV11-3	TRBJ2-1	ASSTAGAGGGQF
TRBV2	TRBJ1-2	ASSEYRDRGKSGGYT
TRBV27	TRBJ2-7	ASSLGSSTYEQY